These 16 T cell receptor beta chains came from one sample sequenced in a study of blood T cell repertoires in COVID-19. Only in-frame clones appear in the TCRdb table, and some are missing; sequencing was by immunoSEQ multiplex PCR. The table lists 170,000 or so clones, around 87% of them singletons. The source material was peripheral blood. Receptors originate from a man aged 35 to 55 with active or convalescent COVID-19.

The chain has TRBV2 and TRBJ2-3, with TRBD1 as a possible D gene (7 bases). The CDR3 consists of 12 residues. V was clipped by 6 bases and J by 5 bases, with 9 bases between them. Germline lookup yields CDR1 SNHLY and CDR2 FYNNEI. The CDR3 here is CASRQGGDTQYF. The CDR3 nucleotides are TGTGCCAGCAGGCAGGGGGGAGATACGCAGTATTTT. Full variable domain (missing parts from reference TRBV2 and TRBJ2-3): EPEVTQTPSHQVTQMGQEVILRCVPISNHLYFYWYRQILGQKVEFLVSFYNNEISEKSEIFDDQFSVERPDGSNFTLKIRSTKLEDSAMYFCASRQGGDTQYFGPGTRLTVL.

V and J are TRBV6-2 or TRBV6-3 and TRBJ1-2; D possibly corresponds to TRBD1 (6 bases). This CDR3 has 15 amino acids. The V end lost 4 bases, the J end lost 2 bases, and 14 bases lay between the germline ends. Per germline, CDR1 MNHEY and CDR2 SVGEGT. CDR3 loop: CASSSATGLNYGYTF. The CDR3 DNA reads TGTGCCAGCAGTTCTGCTACAGGGCTGAACTATGGCTACACCTTC.

This clone was counted only a few times. The rearrangement uses TRBV24-1 and TRBJ1-5, with TRBD1 matching over 7 bases. This CDR3 has 14 amino acids. CDR1 and CDR2 from the germline V gene are KGHDR and SFDVKD. With V trimmed by 5 bases and J by 4 bases, 4 bases remained unmatched. The chain's CDR3 is CATSAGTANQPQHF. CDR3 DNA sequence: TGTGCCACCAGTGCCGGGACAGCTAATCAGCCCCAGCATTTT.

This clone was seen just once. This sequence joins TRBV29-1 and TRBJ2-5; 11 bases are shared with TRBD1. Per germline, CDR1 SQVTM and CDR2 ANQGSEA. CDR3 length equals 14 residues. J lost 4 bases, V lost 4 bases, and 5 bases had no gene match. In DNA, the CDR3 is TGCAGCGTTGGGGACAGGGGGTTTTCAGAGACCCAGTACTTC. Translated, it gives CSVGDRGFSETQYF.

The rearrangement links TRBV5-6 to TRBJ2-7; 12 positions agree with TRBD1. This CDR3 has 14 amino acids. The germline V gene encodes CDR1 SGHDT and CDR2 YYEEEE. V lost 3 bases and J lost 5; bases outside the gene matches: 3. CDR3 nucleotide sequence: TGTGCCAGCAGCTGGGGGACAGGGGGCAACGAGCAGTACTTC. Translation: CASSWGTGGNEQYF.

V usage is TRBV6-1 and J usage is TRBJ1-2; TRBD1 agrees at 8 bases. Trimming removed 2 bases from V and 7 bases from J; junction bases left unmatched: 6. This CDR3 contains 14 residues. CDR1 is MNHNS and CDR2 is SASEGT in the germline V gene. The CDR3 region is CASSESQGALGYTF. For the CDR3, the DNA is TGTGCCAGCAGTGAATCCCAGGGGGCGCTTGGCTACACCTTC.

This clone has a handful of counts. The chain carries TRBV7-9 and TRBJ1-1; 8 bases line up with TRBD1. Germline CDR1 is SEHNR and CDR2 is FQNEAQ (reference sequence). Germline trimming cut 5 bases from V and 4 bases from J; bases unmatched to any gene: 9. The length of the CDR3 is 15 residues. This chain's CDR3 is CASSPSTGETTEAFF. The CDR3 DNA follows: TGTGCCAGCAGCCCCTCGACAGGGGAGACCACTGAAGCTTTCTTT.

The V gene is TRBV6-5, the J gene TRBJ2-1; 8 bases are shared with TRBD1. The CDR3 runs 13 residues. Trimming cost V 6 bases and J 4 bases; bases outside gene matches: 2. CDR1 MNHEY and CDR2 SVGAGI come from the germline V gene. The CDR3 is CASSGTGYNEQFF. In DNA form, the CDR3 reads TGTGCCAGCAGCGGGACAGGTTACAATGAGCAGTTCTTC.

Concerning this clone itself: A read error may produce the germline difference seen at one junction end. The chain combines TRBV5-5 with TRBJ2-3; 12 bases agree with TRBD1. The CDR3 is 14 amino acids. The germline gives CDR1 SGHKS, CDR2 YYEKEE (reference sequence). CDR3 sequence (DNA): TGTGCCAGCAACTTGGGACAGGGGGCTGATACGCAGTATTTT. This translates into CASNLGQGADTQYF. The full variable domain, with the rest looked up from reference TRBV5-5 and TRBJ2-3, is DAGVTQSPTHLIKTRGQQVTLRCSPISGHKSVSWYQQVLGQGPQFIFQYYEKEERGRGNFPDRFSARQFPNYSSELNVNALLLGDSALYLCASNLGQGADTQYFGPGTRLTVL.

The CDR3 nucleotides read TGTGCCAGCAGTGAGGGCCCAGTCACTGCAACTAATGAAAAACTGTTTTTT. Protein sequence: CASSEGPVTATNEKLFF. The chain recombines TRBV6-4 with TRBJ1-4; D gene unclear. The germline gives CDR1 MRHNA, CDR2 SNTAGT. V dropped 3 bases and J dropped 0 bases, with 14 bases sitting between them. The CDR3 runs to 17 residues.

The chain carries TRBV6-6 and TRBJ1-4; 9 nucleotides agree with TRBD1. Germline CDR1 is MNHNY and CDR2 is SVGAGI (reference sequence). V shed 7 bases, J shed 8 bases, and the junction held 8 bases outside the gene matches. The CDR3 length is 14 residues. CDR3 region: CASTPGQGREKLFF. The CDR3 coding sequence is TGTGCCAGCACCCCGGGACAGGGTCGCGAAAAACTGTTTTTT.

The V gene is TRBV2, the J gene TRBJ1-1, with D hard to call. The germline V gene encodes CDR1 SNHLY and CDR2 FYNNEI. This CDR3 has 13 residues. V was trimmed by 4 bases and J by 3 bases, leaving 9 bases between them. CDR3 in amino acids: CASSVAGYTEAFF. The DNA for the CDR3 is TGTGCCAGCAGTGTAGCGGGCTACACTGAAGCTTTCTTT.

The rearrangement joins TRBV24-1 to TRBJ1-1, with D unclear. In germline, CDR1 is KGHDR, CDR2 SFDVKD. Trimming cost V 3 bases and J 2 bases, with 3 bases left between them. CDR3 size: 12 residues. The CDR3 region is CATSDPNTEAFF. Here the CDR3 DNA reads TGTGCCACCAGTGATCCTAACACTGAAGCTTTCTTT.

The genes are TRBV7-2 and TRBJ2-5; D perhaps matches TRBD2 (5 bases). Trimming took off 5 bases at V and 1 base at J, with 8 bases between the two ends. The germline gives CDR1 SGHTA, CDR2 FQGNSA. This CDR3 comprises 13 residues. CDR3 residues: CASSRTFQETQYF. DNA for the CDR3: TGTGCCAGCAGCCGGACTTTCCAAGAGACCCAGTACTTC.

The V call is TRBV27, the J call TRBJ1-1; 7 nucleotides align to TRBD1. This CDR3 contains 15 residues. The germline CDR1 and CDR2 sequences are MNHEY and SMNVEV (reference sequence). Unmatched junction bases numbered 12, after V lost 6 bases and J lost 5 bases. The CDR3 is CASRLQGLRKTEAFF. CDR3 nucleotide sequence: TGTGCCAGCAGACTACAGGGGCTCAGGAAAACTGAAGCTTTCTTT.

The chain uses TRBV5-1 and TRBJ1-1; no clear D. Between the trimmed V and J ends, which lost 0 bases and 7 bases, there was a span of 7 bases. Germline lookup yields CDR1 SGHRS and CDR2 YFSETQ. The CDR3 has 12 residues. CDR3 coding DNA: TGCGCCAGCAGCTTGGACCAGAATGAAGCTTTCTTT. As protein: CASSLDQNEAFF.